A single sample is the source of the 2 T cell receptor beta chains below, sequenced in a study of blood T cell repertoires in COVID-19. Method: immunoSEQ multiplex PCR; TCRdb's copy keeps in-frame clones and lacks some. This sample has roughly 340,000 clones, with more than 80% found just once. The sample consisted of PBMCs or T cells enriched from blood (not recorded which). Source of these receptors: a man in his late teens or twenties who had recovered from COVID-19.

The chain links TRBV3-1 (or the pseudogene TRBV3-2) to TRBJ2-7; 14 positions match TRBD2. The germline V gene has CDR1 LGHDT and CDR2 YNNKEL (reference sequence). Trimming cost V 4 bases and J 2 bases; bases outside gene matches: 4. The CDR3 contains 16 residues. The CDR3 spells CASSLGLAGVTYEQYF. The CDR3 DNA reads TGTGCCAGCAGCCTGGGACTAGCGGGGGTTACCTACGAGCAGTACTTC.

The J gene is TRBJ2-3, the V gene TRBV9; TRBD2 agrees at 9 bases. Trimming removed 3 bases from V and 3 bases from J; junction bases left unmatched: 5. Germline V gene data show CDR1 as SGDLS and CDR2 as YYNGEE. The CDR3 has 15 residues. CDR3 in amino acids: CASSERLAGTDTQYF. The CDR3 DNA reads as TGTGCCAGCAGCGAACGTCTAGCGGGGACAGATACGCAGTATTTT.